The 32 T cell receptor beta chains below all came from one sample that was sequenced in a study of shared clonotypes between healthy human individuals. Generated by immunoSEQ multiplex PCR, the TCRdb table keeps only in-frame clones and is missing some. The sample contains about 1.5 million clones, nearly 99% of which appear only once. Sequencing was performed on naive CD4+ T cells sorted from blood. Subset meaning: CD45RA+ positively selected. These receptors all stem from a man aged 25-40 years in good health.

The gene calls are TRBV4-3 and TRBJ2-3; 7 bases align to TRBD2. CDR1 and CDR2 (germline): LGHNA, YSLEER. The ends lost 0 bases at V and 1 base at J; junction bases unmatched: 7. The CDR3 has 17 residues. The CDR3 region is CASSQEVLAWGTDTQYF. CDR3 DNA: TGCGCCAGCAGCCAAGAAGTACTAGCGTGGGGCACAGATACGCAGTATTTT.

The chain has TRBV7-8 and TRBJ2-1; 7 bases match TRBD2. Germline CDR1 is SGHVS and CDR2 is FQNEAQ. The CDR3 consists of 16 residues. V trimming: 0 bases; J trimming: 2 bases; junction bases outside the gene matches: 4. The CDR3 nucleotides read TGTGCCAGCAGCTTAGCAGAGGGAGGGCCCTACAATGAGCAGTTCTTC. It is translated as CASSLAEGGPYNEQFF.

The genes are TRBV5-1 and TRBJ2-2; 9 nucleotides align to TRBD1. The CDR3 covers 16 residues. The trim removed 2 bases at V and 3 bases at J, leaving 5 bases unmatched. Germline CDR1 and CDR2: SGHRS and YFSETQ. CDR3 sequence: CASSFGTGRYTGELFF. The CDR3 DNA follows: TGCGCCAGCAGCTTCGGGACAGGGAGGTACACCGGGGAGCTGTTTTTT.

This chain uses TRBV2 with TRBJ2-5, with 7 bases that match TRBD1. Losses at the gene ends were 6 bases for V and 7 bases for J; bases not matched to a gene: 8. CDR1 SNHLY and CDR2 FYNNEI come from the germline V gene. The length of the CDR3 is 13 residues. CDR3 amino acids: CASSSTGAGTQYF. CDR3 DNA sequence: TGTGCCAGCAGCTCTACAGGGGCCGGGACCCAGTACTTC.

J is TRBJ2-3 and V is TRBV13, with D unresolved. Germline assignment: CDR1 PRHDT and CDR2 FYEKMQ (reference sequence). The ends were cut back, 2 bases at V and 6 bases at J, with 6 bases in the middle. This CDR3 comprises 12 residues. CDR3 region: CASSLLGDTQYF. In nucleotides, the CDR3 is TGTGCCAGCAGCTTATTGGGGGATACGCAGTATTTT. Looking up the rest from reference TRBV13 and TRBJ2-3 gives the full variable domain: AAGVIQSPRHLIKEKRETATLKCYPIPRHDTVYWYQQGPGQDPQFLISFYEKMQSDKGSIPDRFSAQQFSDYHSELNMSSLELGDSALYFCASSLLGDTQYFGPGTRLTVL.

The chain employs TRBV28 and TRBJ2-3; 10 bases line up with TRBD2. The CDR3 runs 18 residues. The trim removed 6 bases at V and 4 bases at J, leaving 16 bases unmatched. The V gene's germline CDR1 is MDHEN and CDR2 SYDVKM. The CDR3 is CASSPSPPSGRGSDTQYF. Here the CDR3 DNA reads TGTGCCAGCAGCCCAAGTCCCCCTAGCGGGAGAGGATCAGATACGCAGTATTTT.

The chain employs TRBV18 and TRBJ1-5; 7 positions agree with TRBD1. There are 15 residues in the CDR3. Germline V CDR1 and CDR2: KGHSH, LQKENI. Trimming removed 4 bases from V and 0 bases from J; junction bases left unmatched: 3. The CDR3 nucleotides read TGTGCCAGCTCACGGGACAGTAATAGCAATCAGCCCCAGCATTTT. This translates into CASSRDSNSNQPQHF.

V is TRBV10-1 and J is TRBJ1-1; 9 bases agree with TRBD1. Germline CDR1 is WNHNN and CDR2 is SYGVQD (reference sequence). The CDR3 is made up of 14 amino acids. The V gene end was trimmed by 5 bases and the J gene end by 5 bases; junction bases not matched to a gene: 6. In DNA form, the CDR3 reads TGCGCCAGCAGTTATACGACAGGGGGAACTGAAGCTTTCTTT. It yields the protein CASSYTTGGTEAFF.

The chain combines TRBV11-3 with TRBJ2-2; a weak D match, TRBD2 (6 bases). The germline V gene encodes CDR1 SGHNT and CDR2 YENEEA. V lost 5 bases to trimming and J lost 1 base, with 8 bases between them. The CDR3 loop spans 14 amino acids. CDR3 nucleotide sequence: TGTGCCAGCAGCCAGGGAGGGAACACCGGGGAGCTGTTTTTT. This encodes CASSQGGNTGELFF.

CDR3 DNA sequence: TGTGCCAAGGTGAGCGGGACGGACGACAATGAGCAGTTCTTC. Amino acids: CAKVSGTDDNEQFF. The chain employs TRBV7-9 and TRBJ2-1, with 7 bases lining up with TRBD2. Germline loops: CDR1 SEHNR, CDR2 FQNEAQ (reference sequence). The CDR3 is 14 residues long. Unmatched junction bases numbered 11, after V lost 10 bases and J lost 5 bases.

This chain joins TRBV11-3 and TRBJ2-2; D possibly corresponds to TRBD2 (5 bases). V lost 1 base, J lost 5 bases, and 8 bases lay in between. This CDR3 region has 14 residues. CDR1 and CDR2 (germline): SGHNT, YENEEA. DNA of the CDR3: TGTGCCAGCAGCTTAGGCGGGTATACCGGGGAGCTGTTTTTT. It codes for CASSLGGYTGELFF.

The chain uses TRBV5-4 and TRBJ2-3, with 8 bases identical to TRBD2. With 1 base clipped from V and 4 bases from J, the junction kept 5 bases outside the gene matches. Germline assignment: CDR1 SGHNT and CDR2 YYREEE (reference sequence). The CDR3 spans 15 residues. CDR3 protein: CASSLKSGSADTQYF. CDR3 nucleotides: TGTGCCAGCAGCTTGAAAAGCGGGAGCGCAGATACGCAGTATTTT. Using reference TRBV5-4 and TRBJ2-3 for the parts outside the CDR3, the full variable domain is ETGVTQSPTHLIKTRGQQVTLRCSSQSGHNTVSWYQQALGQGPQFIFQYYREEENGRGNFPPRFSGLQFPNYSSELNVNALELDDSALYLCASSLKSGSADTQYFGPGTRLTVL.

The chain recombines TRBV7-6 with TRBJ2-3; D is ambiguous. The CDR3 is 13 amino acids. Germline CDR1 is SGHVS and CDR2 is FNYEAQ. Trimming removed 3 bases from V and 2 bases from J, with 6 bases in between. CDR3 residues: CASSFGYTDTQYF. The CDR3 DNA reads TGTGCCAGCAGCTTCGGGTACACAGATACGCAGTATTTT.

CDR3 coding DNA: TGTGCCAGCAGTTTGTGGGTCGGGGATGAGCAGTTCTTC. It translates to CASSLWVGDEQFF. The chain carries TRBV28 and TRBJ2-1; a weak D match, TRBD2 (5 bases). The CDR3 has 13 residues. Trimming pared 3 bases from V and 8 bases from J, leaving 11 bases between. Germline CDR1 MDHEN, CDR2 SYDVKM.

J is TRBJ2-2 and V is TRBV9, with 8 nucleotides matching TRBD2. The CDR3 covers 17 residues. Germline CDR1 SGDLS, CDR2 YYNGEE. The V and J ends lost 0 bases and 4 bases, in that order; junction bases with no gene match: 8. For the CDR3, the DNA is TGTGCCAGCAGCGTAGCGGGGGGGAGGGCCCTCACCGGGGAGCTGTTTTTT. Protein: CASSVAGGRALTGELFF.

This chain uses TRBV6-1 with TRBJ2-3; D is perhaps TRBD2 (5 bases). Trimming shortened V by 4 bases and J by 6 bases, and 11 bases separated the two germline ends. Per germline, CDR1 MNHNS and CDR2 SASEGT. This CDR3 has 13 residues. The CDR3 DNA is TGTGCCAGCAGTGCGGTTAGGGAGGATACGCAGTATTTT. Encoded protein: CASSAVREDTQYF.

Turning to this clone: One end of the junction varies from germline; a read error may be responsible. The CDR3 DNA reads TGTGCCAGGAGCTTGAAACAGAGGAACACTGAAGCTTTCTTT. This codes for CARSLKQRNTEAFF. This chain connects TRBV7-3 to TRBJ1-1, with no clear D. This CDR3 comprises 14 residues. CDR1 is SGHTA, CDR2 FQGTGA, per germline.

V is TRBV6-5 and J is TRBJ2-7, with 12 nucleotides matching TRBD2. Germline V gives CDR1 MNHEY, CDR2 SVGAGI. With 7 bases clipped from V and 2 bases from J, the junction kept 6 bases outside the gene matches. This CDR3 is built from 15 residues. In DNA, the CDR3 is TGTGCCAGCATGGGGGCTAGCGGGAGGGCCTACGAGCAGTACTTC. It specifies CASMGASGRAYEQYF.

CDR3 amino acids: CASSPQGAEAFF. The CDR3 DNA sequence: TGTGCCAGCAGCCCACAGGGCGCTGAAGCTTTCTTT. The chain has TRBV7-9 and TRBJ1-1, with a tentative D call TRBD1 (6 bases). Germline loops: CDR1 SEHNR, CDR2 FQNEAQ (reference sequence). Deletions cut 5 bases from V and 6 bases from J, with 10 bases between. The CDR3 runs 12 residues.

This clone has a single count. The rearrangement uses TRBV5-4 and TRBJ2-1; no reliable D call. The CDR3 is 14 amino acids. CDR1 is SGHNT, CDR2 YYREEE, per germline (reference sequence). The V end was cut by 0 bases, the J end by 4 bases, with 8 bases between. CDR3 DNA sequence: TGTGCCAGCAGCTTGGAACTGGTATACAATGAGCAGTTCTTC. Translated, it gives CASSLELVYNEQFF.

This clone was seen once. The gene calls are TRBV9 and TRBJ1-4; 10 nucleotides align to TRBD1. J gave up 5 bases and V 1 base, and 14 bases lay outside the gene matches. The length of the CDR3 is 19 residues. Per the germline V gene, CDR1 is SGDLS and CDR2 is YYNGEE. The CDR3 coding sequence is TGTGCCAGCAGCGTAACCGCCGGGACAGGGGTCTCCCCCAATGAAAAACTGTTTTTT. It translates to CASSVTAGTGVSPNEKLFF. Filled out from reference TRBV9 and TRBJ1-4, the complete variable domain reads DSGVTQTPKHLITATGQRVTLRCSPRSGDLSVYWYQQSLDQGLQFLIQYYNGEERAKGNILERFSAQQFPDLHSELNLSSLELGDSALYFCASSVTAGTGVSPNEKLFFGSGTQLSVL.

A remark on this clone: This specimen includes other DNA sequences encoding the same CDR3. The gene calls are TRBV5-1 and TRBJ2-3; D uncertain. V shed 3 bases and J shed 5 bases, with 4 bases lying between them. The CDR3 is made up of 11 amino acids. From germline, CDR1 is SGHRS and CDR2 YFSETQ. This CDR3 is CASSSGDTQYF. As DNA, the CDR3 is TGCGCCAGCAGCTCCGGAGATACGCAGTATTTT.

This clone occurred once. This chain links TRBV7-6 with TRBJ2-7, with 10 bases identical to TRBD1. There are 17 residues in the CDR3. Germline V CDR1 and CDR2: SGHVS, FNYEAQ. V shed 7 bases, J shed 0 bases, and the junction held 12 bases outside the gene matches. CDR3 loop: CASTKGAGTGVSYEQYF. DNA for the CDR3: TGTGCCAGCACTAAGGGAGCCGGGACAGGGGTCTCCTACGAGCAGTACTTC.

CDR3 nucleotides: TGCGCCAGCAGCTCACGGACAGGGCCCTACAATGAGCAGTTCTTC. It is translated as CASSSRTGPYNEQFF. This chain uses TRBV5-1 with TRBJ2-1, with 8 bases identical to TRBD1. The CDR3 sequence is 15 residues long. V shed 3 bases and J 2 bases; nucleotides not matched to a gene: 4. Germline V gene sequence: CDR1 SGHRS, CDR2 YFSETQ.

CDR3 region: CASTPFLGQRQETQYF. The CDR3 DNA follows: TGTGCCAGCACCCCCTTTCTCGGACAGCGACAAGAGACCCAGTACTTC. V gene TRBV16 combines with J gene TRBJ2-5, with D perhaps matching TRBD1 (6 bases). The CDR3 consists of 16 residues. V was cut by 7 bases and J by 2 bases, with 20 bases left in between. CDR1 and CDR2 (germline): KGHSY, FQNENV.

The chain combines TRBV5-4 with TRBJ2-3; no definite D call. The V end lost 2 bases, the J end lost 2 bases, and 9 bases lay between the germline ends. This CDR3 has 14 residues. The germline gives CDR1 SGHNT, CDR2 YYREEE (reference sequence). CDR3 amino acids: CASSLGTFTDTQYF. Here the CDR3 DNA reads TGTGCCAGCAGCTTAGGAACCTTCACAGATACGCAGTATTTT.

Note on this clone: One end of the junction varies from germline; a read error may be responsible. The same CDR3 arises from other DNA sequences in this sample as well. The chain employs TRBV7-7 and TRBJ2-3, with 11 positions matching TRBD2. CDR3 size: 15 residues. Germline V gene sequence: CDR1 SSHAT, CDR2 FNYEAQ (reference sequence). This CDR3 is CASSLGLAGTDTQYF. DNA of the CDR3: TGTGCTAGCAGCCTGGGACTAGCGGGCACAGATACGCAGTATTTT.

The V call is TRBV14, the J call TRBJ1-4; the match to TRBD1 covers 8 bases. The V and J ends lost 3 bases and 8 bases, in that order; junction bases with no gene match: 5. Germline V gene data show CDR1 as SGHDN and CDR2 as FVKESK. The CDR3 extends over 14 amino acids. In DNA, the CDR3 is TGTGCCAGCAGCCACGGACAGGGACGCGAAAAACTGTTTTTT. This encodes CASSHGQGREKLFF.

The V gene is TRBV27, the J gene TRBJ2-1, with 11 bases that match TRBD2. The CDR3 has 16 residues. Germline V gene sequence: CDR1 MNHEY, CDR2 SMNVEV (reference sequence). V trimming: 5 bases; J trimming: 6 bases; junction bases outside the gene matches: 9. This chain's CDR3 is CASSAGGLAVPNEQFF. The CDR3 nucleotides are TGTGCCAGCAGTGCAGGGGGACTAGCGGTACCCAATGAGCAGTTCTTC.

V is TRBV7-2 and J is TRBJ2-7; no definite D call. The CDR3 length is 13 residues. Trimming shortened V by 3 bases and J by 9 bases, and 15 bases separated the two germline ends. Germline V gene lookup returns CDR1 SGHTA and CDR2 FQGNSA. The CDR3 DNA is TGTGCCAGCAGCTTGGGGTCTAGAGAGTCGCAGTACTTC. It codes for CASSLGSRESQYF.

This sequence joins TRBV28 and TRBJ2-7; TRBD2 is a possible D gene (7 bases). Germline loops: CDR1 MDHEN, CDR2 SYDVKM. The CDR3 loop spans 14 amino acids. V shed 10 bases and J shed 1 base, with 17 bases lying between them. CDR3 in DNA: TGTGCCATCGGAGGGGGGGTAGCATCCTACGAGCAGTACTTC. Residues: CAIGGGVASYEQYF.

The chain combines TRBV7-7 with TRBJ2-5; D not resolved. The V end was cut by 5 bases, the J end by 2 bases, with 12 bases between. CDR3 length: 14 residues. Germline V gene sequence: CDR1 SSHAT, CDR2 FNYEAQ (reference sequence). The CDR3 region is CASSPGRRQETQYF. The CDR3 DNA follows: TGTGCCAGCAGCCCTGGTCGCAGGCAAGAGACCCAGTACTTC.